This paragraph reports one TCR beta chain. Its specific antigen is unknown. No qualities accompany the bases; no much larger clone lies one base away. The germline V gene supplies CDR1 SGHTA and CDR2 FQGNSA. Clipping removes 4 bases from V and 4 bases from J, with 10 as the unmatched junction base count. The CDR3, cysteine through phenylalanine, is 16 amino acids long. Only the CDR3 DNA stays, 48 bases, in frame from base 1. The sample comes from a study of blood T cell repertoires in COVID-19 (dated by TCRdb to 2020 to 2022). Study-wide context: Samples from collaborators originated in the United States, Italy and Spain and spanned both the acute and convalescent phases of COVID-19. The prospective study material was composed of cDNA or gDNA derived from T cells, B-cell-depleted T cells, or PBMCs. Deeply sampled blood TCRbeta repertoires from subjects exposed to, actively infected with, or recovered from COVID-19 were included in the dataset. A freely available public database, intended as a resource for researchers studying the immune response to SARS-CoV-2, is where the repertoires were released. The samples were drawn from two sources: the first 160 participants of the ongoing ImmuneRACE study, and 1,000 to 1,500 subjects contributed by 6 global collaborators. Nearly every sample came with metadata listing a de-identified subject ID, COVID-19 status, age in years and sex. Where HLA class I and class II types were available, the types were taken from metadata supplied by the sample provider, not from assay-based typing.

At one collaborating source in Seattle, patients were enrolled during active infection and were followed longitudinally through the course of disease. Collaborating institutions collected whole blood in K2EDTA tubes following their own protocols. For TCRbeta analysis, collaborator samples were shipped as frozen whole blood, as isolated PBMCs, or as DNA extracted from either sample type. TCRbeta CDR3 regions were amplified from genomic DNA using the immunoSEQ Assay, a bias-controlled multiplex PCR. As for the original processing: Within the assay, amplification of reference gene primers was used to estimate how many nucleated cells each sample contained. To quantify the absolute abundance of each unique TCRbeta CDR3 rearrangement, sequence reads were collapsed and filtered. For each sample, productive Simpson clonality was calculated as the square root of Simpson's diversity index over productive rearrangements. TCRdb took this table from immuneACCESS and kept in-frame rearrangements with V and J called. Such tables lack part of the clones; where checked against another copy, unresolved V genes explain under half of the gap, and the rest is unexplained. V, J and clone size reflect that table, while D and trimming were determined from the DNA. The sample table lists fewer than 250,000 clones, approximately 80% of them with a count of one. Over 9.5% of the sample goes to the ten largest clones.

The study at large found these results: Clinical and demographic metadata were provided uncurated, with the amount varying by source and participant.

The sequenced material came from peripheral blood. Recombination linked TRBV7-2 to TRBJ2-7, with 10 bases aligning to TRBD2. The sequence came from a woman aged 80 or older with COVID-19, enrolled during active disease. The CDR3 region has the sequence CASSSSGGAQGYEQYF. The nucleotides read TGTGCCAGCAGCTCGAGCGGGGGGGCCCAAGGGTACGAGCAGTACTTC. With the rest looked up from the reference TRBV7-2 and TRBJ2-7 genes rather than sequenced, the full variable domain is GAGVSQSPSNKVTEKGKDVELRCDPISGHTALYWYRQSLGQGLEFLIYFQGNSAPDKSGLPSDRFSAERTGGSVSTLTIQRTQQEDSAVYLCASSSSGGAQGYEQYFGPGTRLTVT.